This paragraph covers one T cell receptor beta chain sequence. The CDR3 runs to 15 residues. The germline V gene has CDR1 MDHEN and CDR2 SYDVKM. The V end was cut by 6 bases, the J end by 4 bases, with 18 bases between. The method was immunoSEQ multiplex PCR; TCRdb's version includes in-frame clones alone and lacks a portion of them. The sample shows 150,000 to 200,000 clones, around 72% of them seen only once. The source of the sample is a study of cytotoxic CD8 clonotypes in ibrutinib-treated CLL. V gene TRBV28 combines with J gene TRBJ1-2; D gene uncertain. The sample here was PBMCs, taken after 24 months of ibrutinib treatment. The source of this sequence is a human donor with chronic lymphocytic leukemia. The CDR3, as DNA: TGTGCCAGCAGCCTTCCCGCCCGGACGACCTATGGCTACACCTTC. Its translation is CASSLPARTTYGYTF.